This passage covers 23 T cell receptor beta chains from one sample sequenced in a study of T cell responses to AZD1222 COVID-19 vaccine. The assay was immunoSEQ multiplex PCR, and TCRdb's table has in-frame clones only and misses some. The sample yields approximately 270,000 clones, almost 95% seen once. The input for sequencing was peripheral blood, taken 28 days after the second AZD1222 dose. The receptors stem from an adult who received the AZD1222 COVID-19 vaccine.

The gene calls are TRBV14 and TRBJ2-7, with 7 nucleotides matching TRBD2. CDR1 and CDR2 (germline): SGHDN, FVKESK. The CDR3 is 16 residues long. V trimming: 1 base; J trimming: 0 bases; junction bases outside the gene matches: 6. CDR3 coding DNA: TGTGCCAGCAGCCAAGGTTGGTGGACTAGCTCCTACGAGCAGTACTTC. It translates to CASSQGWWTSSYEQYF.

The chain combines TRBV19 with TRBJ1-5; tentatively, D is TRBD1 (5 bases). The germline CDR1 and CDR2 sequences are LNHDA and SQIVND (reference sequence). V lost 0 bases and J 0 bases, leaving 9 bases between the germline ends. The CDR3 is made up of 16 amino acids. CDR3 DNA sequence: TGTGCCAGTAGTATAGAGGGGACTCTTAGCAATCAGCCCCAGCATTTT. Encoded protein: CASSIEGTLSNQPQHF.

This clone was counted a single time. V and J are TRBV19 and TRBJ2-7, with TRBD1 matching 7 bases. V lost 6 bases to trimming and J lost 2 bases; unmatched junction nucleotides: 4. Germline assignment: CDR1 LNHDA and CDR2 SQIVND (reference sequence). The CDR3 consists of 13 residues. DNA for the CDR3: TGTGCCAGTAGCCGGACAGGACCCTACGAGCAGTACTTC. Its protein is CASSRTGPYEQYF.

The J gene is TRBJ1-4, the V gene TRBV5-6; perhaps TRBD1 as D (5 bases). CDR3 size: 14 residues. CDR1 is SGHDT and CDR2 is YYEEEE in the germline V gene. With 0 bases removed from V and 5 bases from J, the gap between germline ends came to 8 bases. DNA of the CDR3: TGTGCCAGCAGCTTGGGACAGAAGAATGAAAAACTGTTTTTT. Residues: CASSLGQKNEKLFF.

This chain links TRBV2 with TRBJ1-5, with 10 nucleotides matching TRBD1. The germline CDR1 and CDR2 sequences are SNHLY and FYNNEI. CDR3 length: 15 residues. V lost 9 bases, J lost 4 bases, and 9 bases stayed unmatched. CDR3 bases: TGTGCCAGAGATCGACAGGGGGCGCAGAATCAGCCCCAGCATTTT. It translates to CARDRQGAQNQPQHF.

This rearrangement joins TRBV7-3 to TRBJ1-6; the D is unclear. The CDR3 has 13 residues. V shed 5 bases and J shed 10 bases, with 12 bases lying between them. CDR1 is SGHTA, CDR2 FQGTGA, per germline. CDR3 in amino acids: CASSPTAGSPLHF. In DNA, the CDR3 is TGTGCCAGCAGCCCAACAGCGGGGTCACCCCTCCACTTT.

The CDR3: CAISEPGVNTGELFF. The CDR3 DNA sequence: TGTGCCATCAGTGAACCCGGGGTGAACACCGGGGAGCTGTTTTTT. This chain connects TRBV10-3 to TRBJ2-2; perhaps TRBD2 as D (5 bases). The V and J ends lost 3 bases and 1 base respectively, with 9 bases between them. There are 15 residues in the CDR3. Germline CDR1 and CDR2: ENHRY and SYGVKD.

This clone was found once. The rearrangement links TRBV5-4 to TRBJ1-1; 10 nucleotides line up with TRBD1. The CDR3 is made up of 15 amino acids. The germline CDR1 and CDR2 sequences are SGHNT and YYREEE (reference sequence). The V gene end was trimmed by 3 bases and the J gene end by 6 bases; junction bases not matched to a gene: 8. CDR3 sequence reads: CASSSADRGFAEAFF. DNA of the CDR3: TGTGCCAGCAGCTCGGCGGACAGGGGGTTCGCTGAAGCTTTCTTT.

Here the CDR3 reads CAISEGGDTYNEQFF. The CDR3 nucleotides read TGTGCCATCAGTGAAGGGGGGGACACCTACAATGAGCAGTTCTTC. This chain connects TRBV10-3 to TRBJ2-1; perhaps TRBD2 as D (7 bases). Germline-derived CDR1 and CDR2 are ENHRY and SYGVKD. The length of the CDR3 is 15 residues. V gave up 3 bases and J gave up 2 bases, with 11 bases separating them.

The chain has TRBV5-5 and TRBJ1-5; perhaps TRBD1 as D (5 bases). V lost 0 bases, J lost 5 bases, and 12 bases lay in between. CDR3 length: 15 amino acids. Germline V gene sequence: CDR1 SGHKS, CDR2 YYEKEE (reference sequence). The CDR3 nucleotides are TGTGCCAGCAGCTTGGTTCCAGGGAGGGATCAGCCCCAGCATTTT. It yields the protein CASSLVPGRDQPQHF.

The rearrangement joins TRBV19 to TRBJ1-5, with a weak D call TRBD1 (5 bases). Germline lookup yields CDR1 LNHDA and CDR2 SQIVND (reference sequence). CDR3 length: 12 amino acids. The germline V and J ends were trimmed by 1 base and 11 bases, with 9 bases remaining between them. CDR3: CASSIGDSTQHF. The CDR3, as DNA: TGTGCCAGTAGTATAGGGGACTCTACCCAGCATTTT.

The chain joins TRBV4-1 to TRBJ2-7; 13 bases agree with TRBD2. CDR1 and CDR2 (germline): MGHRA, YSYEKL. CDR3 length equals 18 residues. V gave up 3 bases and J gave up 4 bases; unmatched junction bases: 12. CDR3 bases: TGCGCCAGCAGCCAGTACGCCCTACTAGCGGGAGGGCCATACGAGCAGTACTTC. Its protein is CASSQYALLAGGPYEQYF.

The V gene is TRBV4-1, the J gene TRBJ2-1; 9 nucleotides align to TRBD2. The CDR3 runs 18 residues. Trimming at V came to 1 base and at J to 8 bases, leaving 15 bases not matched to a gene. Looked up from germline, CDR1 is MGHRA and CDR2 is YSYEKL. CDR3 nucleotides: TGCGCCAGCAGCCAAGGTACGTGGTTGGAGCGGGAGGCCCATGAGCAGTTCTTC. Translating gives CASSQGTWLEREAHEQFF.

This chain links TRBV9 with TRBJ1-2, with no clear D. The CDR3 runs to 15 residues. Between the trimmed V and J ends, which lost 0 bases and 3 bases, there was a span of 12 bases. The germline V gene has CDR1 SGDLS and CDR2 YYNGEE. The CDR3: CASSVAGYGDYGYTF. CDR3 bases: TGTGCCAGCAGCGTAGCTGGCTACGGAGACTATGGCTACACCTTC. Together with reference TRBV9 and TRBJ1-2, the CDR3 gives the full variable domain: DSGVTQTPKHLITATGQRVTLRCSPRSGDLSVYWYQQSLDQGLQFLIQYYNGEERAKGNILERFSAQQFPDLHSELNLSSLELGDSALYFCASSVAGYGDYGYTFGSGTRLTVV.

DNA of the CDR3: TGTGCCAGCGACGGGAGGGCCTGGAGCAATGAGCAGTTCTTC. This sequence encodes CASDGRAWSNEQFF. The gene calls are TRBV2 and TRBJ2-1, with TRBD2 identical over 8 bases. The CDR3 runs 14 residues. CDR1 SNHLY and CDR2 FYNNEI come from the germline V gene. With 8 bases clipped from V and 6 bases from J, the junction kept 9 bases outside the gene matches.

The chain combines TRBV7-9 with TRBJ2-7; 7 bases map to TRBD1. Germline V gives CDR1 SEHNR, CDR2 FQNEAQ (reference sequence). V shed 5 bases, J shed 6 bases, and the junction held 7 bases outside the gene matches. The CDR3 contains 13 residues. The CDR3 protein is CASSAYTGAEQYF. The CDR3 bases are TGTGCCAGCAGCGCATACACAGGGGCCGAGCAGTACTTC.

The chain carries TRBV28 and TRBJ1-4; TRBD1 matches 9 bases. This CDR3 comprises 14 residues. Germline V gene lookup returns CDR1 MDHEN and CDR2 SYDVKM. Unmatched junction bases numbered 7, after V lost 4 bases and J lost 10 bases. CDR3 DNA: TGTGCCAGCAGTTCTGGACAGGGGCGCGGAAAACTGTTTTTT. This sequence encodes CASSSGQGRGKLFF. Together with reference TRBV28 and TRBJ1-4, the CDR3 gives the full variable domain: DVKVTQSSRYLVKRTGEKVFLECVQDMDHENMFWYRQDPGLGLRLIYFSYDVKMKEKGDIPEGYSVSREKKERFSLILESASTNQTSMYLCASSSGQGRGKLFFGSGTQLSVL.

The V call is TRBV7-9, the J call TRBJ2-7, with D possibly matching TRBD1 (6 bases). Germline lookup yields CDR1 SEHNR and CDR2 FQNEAQ (reference sequence). Trimming pared 3 bases from V and 6 bases from J, leaving 12 bases between. This CDR3 contains 13 residues. The CDR3 protein is CASSFEGVGEQYF. DNA of the CDR3: TGTGCCAGCAGCTTCGAGGGGGTTGGCGAGCAGTACTTC.

This rearrangement joins TRBV28 to TRBJ2-2, with 9 bases lining up with TRBD2. Germline V gene data show CDR1 as MDHEN and CDR2 as SYDVKM. The CDR3 runs to 17 residues. V gave up 2 bases and J gave up 2 bases; unmatched junction bases: 6. CDR3 DNA sequence: TGTGCCAGCAGTTTAGTCCGACTAGCGGTAAACACCGGGGAGCTGTTTTTT. Its protein product is CASSLVRLAVNTGELFF.

This clone was observed a single time. The genes are TRBV4-1 and TRBJ2-6; 8 bases line up with TRBD2. Germline CDR1 is MGHRA and CDR2 is YSYEKL. Germline trimming cut 0 bases from V and 4 bases from J; bases unmatched to any gene: 5. The CDR3 spans 17 residues. As DNA, the CDR3 is TGCGCCAGCAGCCAAGATCCGGGAGGGGGAGGGGCCAACGTCCTGACTTTC. The encoded protein is CASSQDPGGGGANVLTF.

This clone was seen a single time. This chain uses TRBV5-4 with TRBJ2-7, with D possibly called TRBD1 or TRBD2 (5 bases each). Per the germline V gene, CDR1 is SGHNT and CDR2 is YYREEE (reference sequence). The V end was cut by 0 bases, the J end by 6 bases, with 16 bases between. The CDR3 is made up of 15 amino acids. The CDR3 DNA is TGTGCCAGCAGCTTGGGGGGCCAGGGAGAGGTCGAGCAGTACTTC. This sequence encodes CASSLGGQGEVEQYF.

The rearrangement links TRBV5-6 to TRBJ1-3; D perhaps matches TRBD1 (5 bases). V was trimmed by 2 bases and J by 4 bases, leaving 7 bases between them. Germline V CDR1 and CDR2: SGHDT, YYEEEE. The CDR3 extends over 13 amino acids. The CDR3 DNA reads as TGTGCCAGCAGCTTCGACAGAGGAAACACCATATATTTT. Translation gives CASSFDRGNTIYF.

This chain uses TRBV9 with TRBJ1-3; 11 nucleotides agree with TRBD1. The ends lost 2 bases at V and 2 bases at J; junction bases unmatched: 9. Germline V gene sequence: CDR1 SGDLS, CDR2 YYNGEE. This CDR3 has 18 amino acids. The CDR3 protein is CASSVDLGQGATGNTIYF. CDR3 in DNA: TGTGCCAGCAGCGTCGACCTCGGACAGGGGGCGACTGGAAACACCATATATTTT.